This is a list of T cell receptor beta chains from one sample in a study of T-cell reconstitution after alpha-beta-depleted transplantation in children. TCRdb ran MiXCR on the PCR reads and lists one entry per CDR3 protein. The sample holds roughly 220,000 distinct CDR3 sequences, about 12% seen once. Sample: PBMCs from the stem cell graft donor, taken from the stem cell graft. These receptors were obtained from a human donor who donated a stem cell graft to a child with acute lymphoblastic leukemia. Each CDR3 is given with its conserved first and last residue. D genes are given only for firm matches. Only some rows state a clone size, as once, few, many or a class for expanded clones.

CDR3 DNA	CDR3 protein	D gene	V gene	J gene	clone size
TGTGCCAGCAGAGCCGGGACAGGGGAAACTTTCTTT	CASRAGTGETFF	TRBD1	TRBV27	TRBJ1-1	many
TGTGCCAGCAGCCCGGACACGATCTATGGCTACACCTTC	CASSPDTIYGYTF	NA	TRBV12-3/TRBV12-4	TRBJ1-2	many
TGTGCCAGCAGCTACGGGGGAGCTGGAAACACCATATATTTT	CASSYGGAGNTIYF	NA	TRBV7-2	TRBJ1-3	once
TGTGCCAGCAGCACTTTTACAGGGAACAATCAGCCCCAGCATTTT	CASSTFTGNNQPQHF	NA	TRBV5-6	TRBJ1-5	many
TGTGCCAGCAGTGAATTTCAGAGGGGGGCCACAGATACGCAGTATTTT	CASSEFQRGATDTQYF	NA	TRBV25-1	TRBJ2-3	NA
TGTGCCAGCAGCTTAACCCGATCCGCCAATGAGCAGTTCTTC	CASSLTRSANEQFF	NA	TRBV11-3	TRBJ2-1	NA
TGTGCCAGCACCGAACTCGACACTTTTGAAAAACTGTTTTTT	CASTELDTFEKLFF	NA	TRBV28	TRBJ1-4	many
TGTGCCAGCAGCTTAAGCTCGGGGTCAGATACGCAGTATTTT	CASSLSSGSDTQYF	NA	TRBV7-2	TRBJ2-3	many
TGTGCCAGCAGTCCTATCGATTCCCAAAGCAGGGGCGGTCGCACCGGGGAGCTGTTTTTT	CASSPIDSQSRGGRTGELFF	NA	TRBV28	TRBJ2-2	many
TGTGCCAGCAGGTCCCCCGGGGATCCAAGCACCATATATTTT	CASRSPGDPSTIYF	NA	TRBV6-5	TRBJ1-3	many
TGTGCCAGCAGTTTACGACAGATTAACACTGAAGCTTTCTTT	CASSLRQINTEAFF	NA	TRBV28	TRBJ1-1	NA
TGTGCCACCAGCAGAGGCCCCGGGCCCCGGGGGACTGAAGCTTTCTTT	CATSRGPGPRGTEAFF	NA	TRBV15	TRBJ1-1	many
TGCAGCGTTTCTCCTCGGGCCACTGAAGCTTTCTTT	CSVSPRATEAFF	NA	TRBV29-1	TRBJ1-1	many
TGTGCCAGCAGCTACCGGGACAGCGGCGGTTGTACAGATACGCAGTATTTT	CASSYRDSGGCTDTQYF	NA	TRBV21-1	TRBJ2-3	many
TGTGCCAGCAGCTTAGTATCCCCTAGCAGAGAGACCCAGTACTTC	CASSLVSPSRETQYF	NA	TRBV7-8	TRBJ2-5	many
TGTGCCAGCAGCTTAGACCTGGACACTGAAGCTTTCTTT	CASSLDLDTEAFF	NA	TRBV11-2	TRBJ1-1	NA
TGCAGTGCTAGAGATTCGGCTAGCGGGAGGCTGGATGAGCAGTTCTTC	CSARDSASGRLDEQFF	TRBD2	TRBV20-1	TRBJ2-1	many
TGCGCCAGCAGCCAGGCTGGACAGAGCTCCTACGAGCAGTACTTC	CASSQAGQSSYEQYF	NA	TRBV4-1	TRBJ2-7	many
TGTGCCAGCAGCCAAGAAGCGTATCCCACCGGGGAGCTGTTTTTT	CASSQEAYPTGELFF	NA	TRBV3-1	TRBJ2-2	many
TGCGCCAGCAGCTATAACGGGAGAGTGGACACAGATACGCAGTATTTT	CASSYNGRVDTDTQYF	NA	TRBV5-1	TRBJ2-3	many
TGTGCCAGCAGCCAAGATTCGGTGGGCGACAGGGGGCACGAAGAGACCCAGTACTTC	CASSQDSVGDRGHEETQYF	TRBD1	TRBV3-1	TRBJ2-5	NA
TGTGCCAGCAGCGAGGGACAGGGGTTTAAGGACGAGCAGTACTTC	CASSEGQGFKDEQYF	TRBD1	TRBV9	TRBJ2-7	few
TGTGCCAGCAGCGCTACCGGGACTCTTCAAGAGACCCAGTACTTC	CASSATGTLQETQYF	NA	TRBV7-9	TRBJ2-5	many
TGCAGCGTGATGAGGCCAGGGGGGACTCGAAACGAGCAGTACTTC	CSVMRPGGTRNEQYF	NA	TRBV29-1	TRBJ2-7	many
TGTGCCAGCATCGGGACAGGGAGGTATATGAACACTGAAGCTTTCTTT	CASIGTGRYMNTEAFF	TRBD1	TRBV27	TRBJ1-1	many
TGTGCCAGCAGTCCCGGCGGAGCAACTAATGAAAAACTGTTTTTT	CASSPGGATNEKLFF	NA	TRBV12-3/TRBV12-4	TRBJ1-4	many
TGTGCCAGCAGCCCGGGACCCCAAACACGGTACTTC	CASSPGPQTRYF	NA	TRBV6-2/TRBV6-3	TRBJ2-7	many